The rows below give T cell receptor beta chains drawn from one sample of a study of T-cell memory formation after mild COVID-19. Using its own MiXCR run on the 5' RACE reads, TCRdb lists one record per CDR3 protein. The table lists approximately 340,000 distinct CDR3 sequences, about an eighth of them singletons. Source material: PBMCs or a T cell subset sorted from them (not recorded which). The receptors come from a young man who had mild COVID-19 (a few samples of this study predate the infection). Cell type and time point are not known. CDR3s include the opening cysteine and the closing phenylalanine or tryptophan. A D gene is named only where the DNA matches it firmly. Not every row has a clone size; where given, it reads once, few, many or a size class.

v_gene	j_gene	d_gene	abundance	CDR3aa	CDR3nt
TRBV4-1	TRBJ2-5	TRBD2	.	CASSRAGSARGFGETQYF	TGCGCCAGCAGCCGAGCTGGCTCGGCGCGGGGGTTTGGGGAGACCCAGTACTTC
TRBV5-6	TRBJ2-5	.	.	CASRFRGWETQYF	TGTGCCAGCAGGTTCCGGGGTTGGGAGACCCAGTACTTC
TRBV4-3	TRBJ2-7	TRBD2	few	CASSQALAGGLYEQYF	TGCGCCAGCAGCCAAGCATTAGCGGGGGGGCTTTACGAGCAGTACTTC
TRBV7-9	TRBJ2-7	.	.	CASSVGPEQGQYF	TGTGCCAGCAGCGTAGGACCCGAACAAGGGCAGTACTTC
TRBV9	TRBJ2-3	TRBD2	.	CASSERSSGGAGTQYF	TGTGCCAGCAGCGAGCGTAGTAGCGGGGGGGCAGGTACGCAGTATTTT
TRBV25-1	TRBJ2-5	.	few	CASSESGLGGETQYF	TGTGCCAGCAGTGAATCTGGCTTGGGAGGAGAGACCCAGTACTTC
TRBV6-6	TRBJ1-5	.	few	CASTLEDQPQHF	TGTGCCAGCACTCTAGAGGATCAGCCCCAGCATTTT
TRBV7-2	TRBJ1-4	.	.	CASSLRGGSNEKLFF	TGTGCCAGCAGCTTGAGGGGGGGGAGTAATGAAAAACTGTTTTTT
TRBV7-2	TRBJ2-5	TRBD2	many	CASSLVGLAVQETQYF	TGTGCCAGCAGCTTAGTGGGACTAGCGGTACAAGAGACCCAGTACTTC
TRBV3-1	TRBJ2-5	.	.	CASKTSETQYF	TGTGCCAGCAAGACCTCGGAGACCCAGTACTTC
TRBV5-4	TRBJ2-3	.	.	CASSRPAENTDTQYF	TGTGCCAGCAGTCGTCCAGCGGAGAACACAGATACGCAGTATTTT
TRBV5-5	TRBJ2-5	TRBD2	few	CASSYTSGGPAKDF	TGTGCCAGCAGTTATACTAGCGGGGGGCCAGCAAAAGACTTC
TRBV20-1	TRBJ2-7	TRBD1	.	CSARDSGTAYEQYF	TGCAGTGCTAGAGACTCCGGGACAGCCTACGAGCAGTACTTC
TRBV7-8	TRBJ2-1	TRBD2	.	CASSPPGLGNEQFF	TGTGCCAGCAGCCCTCCGGGACTAGGTAATGAGCAGTTCTTC
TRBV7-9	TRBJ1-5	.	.	CASSPSGGNQPQHF	TGTGCCAGCAGCCCTAGCGGGGGGAATCAGCCCCAGCATTTT
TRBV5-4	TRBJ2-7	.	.	CASSRDRDDEQYF	TGTGCCAGCAGCCGGGACCGGGACGACGAGCAGTACTTC
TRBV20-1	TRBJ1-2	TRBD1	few	CSATRRDRDGYTF	TGCAGTGCTACACGAAGGGACAGGGACGGCTACACCTTC
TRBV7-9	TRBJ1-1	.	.	CASSPLTNGGNTEAFF	TGTGCCAGCAGCCCCCTCACCAACGGCGGGAACACTGAAGCTTTCTTT
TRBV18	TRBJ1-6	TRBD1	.	CASSPSQGARNSPLHF	TGTGCCAGCTCACCAAGCCAGGGGGCGCGGAATTCACCCCTCCACTTT
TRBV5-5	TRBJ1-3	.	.	CASSPLVYGGNTIYF	TGTGCCAGCAGCCCCCTAGTTTACGGGGGAAACACCATATATTTT
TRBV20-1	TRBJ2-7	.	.	CSARDRAEKTYEQYF	TGCAGTGCTAGAGATAGGGCAGAAAAAACCTACGAGCAGTACTTC
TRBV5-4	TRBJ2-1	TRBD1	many	CASSLGTGDYNEQFF	TGTGCCAGCAGCTTGGGTACAGGGGACTACAATGAGCAGTTCTTC
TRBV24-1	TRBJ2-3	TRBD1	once	CATSGSGTGGLVDTQYF	TGTGCCACCAGTGGATCGGGGACAGGGGGCCTCGTAGATACGCAGTATTTT
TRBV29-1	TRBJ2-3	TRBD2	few	CSVEALWGGNTDTQYF	TGCAGCGTTGAAGCCCTATGGGGGGGAAACACAGATACGCAGTATTTT
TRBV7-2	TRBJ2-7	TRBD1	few	CASSLVLTGGAEQYF	TGTGCCAGCAGCTTAGTTTTGACAGGGGGCGCCGAGCAGTACTTC
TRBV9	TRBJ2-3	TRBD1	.	CASSGDRYTDTQYF	TGTGCCAGCAGCGGGGACAGGTACACAGATACGCAGTATTTT
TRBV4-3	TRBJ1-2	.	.	CASSQDRGSNYGYTF	TGCGCCAGCAGCCAAGATCGGGGCAGTAACTATGGCTACACCTTC
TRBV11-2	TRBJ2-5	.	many	CASSLDNRAREETQYF	TGTGCCAGCAGCTTAGATAATAGGGCCAGGGAAGAGACCCAGTACTTC
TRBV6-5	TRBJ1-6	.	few	CATRKMGLLNSPLHF	TGTGCCACCCGGAAGATGGGGCTCCTTAATTCACCCCTCCACTTT
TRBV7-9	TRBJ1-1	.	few	CASSLAITGNTEAFF	TGTGCCAGCAGCTTAGCGATAACAGGGAACACTGAAGCTTTCTTT
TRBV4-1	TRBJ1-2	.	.	CASSQVLSFYGYTF	TGCGCCAGCAGCCAAGTTCTCAGCTTCTATGGCTACACCTTC
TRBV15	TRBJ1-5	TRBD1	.	CATSTRGTDGNQPQHF	TGTGCCACCAGCACGAGGGGGACAGACGGCAATCAGCCCCAGCATTTT
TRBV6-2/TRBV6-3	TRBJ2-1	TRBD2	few	CASSSSGGAWEQFF	TGTGCCAGCAGCTCAAGCGGGGGGGCGTGGGAGCAGTTCTTC
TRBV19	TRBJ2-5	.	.	CASSVLNQETQYF	TGTGCCAGTAGTGTCCTGAATCAAGAGACCCAGTACTTC
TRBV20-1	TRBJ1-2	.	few	CSARDRAFLSGYTF	TGCAGTGCTAGAGATAGGGCTTTCCTATCCGGCTACACCTTC
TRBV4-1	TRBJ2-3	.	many	CASSQDYGNTQYF	TGCGCCAGCAGCCAAGATTACGGGAATACGCAGTATTTT
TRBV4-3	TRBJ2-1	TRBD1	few	CASSEQGNYEQFF	TGCGCCAGCAGCGAACAGGGGAATTATGAGCAGTTCTTC
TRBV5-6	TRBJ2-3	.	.	CASSLDLPGGRDTQYF	TGTGCCAGCAGCTTGGATCTTCCGGGGGGCAGGGATACGCAGTATTTT
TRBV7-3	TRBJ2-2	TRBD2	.	CASSLMGLADTGELFF	TGTGCCAGCAGCTTAATGGGACTAGCGGACACCGGGGAGCTGTTTTTT